This passage covers 5 T cell receptor beta chains from one sample sequenced in a study of T cell changes during pregnancy in multiple sclerosis. Clones were sequenced by immunoSEQ multiplex PCR, and TCRdb holds only the in-frame ones, with some missing. The sample has about 51,000 clones, 93% seen once. The sample here was peripheral blood, taken in the second trimester of pregnancy. The receptors were gathered from a female donor with multiple sclerosis, enrolled in a pregnancy study.

This clone was observed a few times. CDR3 region: CASSRSSIGNGYTF. The DNA of the CDR3 is TGCGCCAGCAGCCGATCGTCAATCGGGAACGGCTACACCTTC. This chain connects TRBV4-1 to TRBJ1-2; the D is unclear. The V end was cut by 4 bases, the J end by 8 bases, with 17 bases between. This CDR3 comprises 14 residues. Germline V gene data show CDR1 as MGHRA and CDR2 as YSYEKL.

The gene calls are TRBV28 and TRBJ1-1; D might be TRBD1 (5 bases). Per germline, CDR1 MDHEN and CDR2 SYDVKM. Trimming pared 1 base from V and 3 bases from J, leaving 12 bases between. This CDR3 is 15 amino acids long. The CDR3: CASSLSRGKYTEAFF. CDR3 sequence (DNA): TGTGCCAGCAGTTTATCCCGGGGGAAGTACACTGAAGCTTTCTTT.

The V call is TRBV9, the J call TRBJ2-2; weak D call: TRBD1 (5 bases). Deletions cut 3 bases from V and 4 bases from J, with 13 bases between. The CDR3 runs 15 residues. From germline, CDR1 is SGDLS and CDR2 YYNGEE. CDR3 sequence (DNA): TGTGCCAGCAGCGCCGCTCAGGGTACCACCGGGGAGCTGTTTTTT. It translates to CASSAAQGTTGELFF.

This clone was seen once. The V call is TRBV7-2, the J call TRBJ2-7, with D uncertain. This CDR3 region has 12 residues. V gave up 2 bases and J gave up 6 bases, with 8 bases separating them. Germline CDR1 is SGHTA and CDR2 is FQGNSA. The CDR3 reads CASSLWLAEQYF. CDR3 nucleotide sequence: TGTGCCAGCAGCTTATGGTTGGCCGAGCAGTACTTC.

The J gene is TRBJ2-1, the V gene TRBV27, with 8 bases that match TRBD1. V gave up 9 bases and J gave up 4 bases; unmatched junction bases: 11. CDR3 length: 15 amino acids. The germline V gene encodes CDR1 MNHEY and CDR2 SMNVEV (reference sequence). The CDR3 region is CASTPGRGLYNEQFF. DNA of the CDR3: TGTGCCAGTACTCCGGGCAGGGGGCTGTACAATGAGCAGTTCTTC.